One and the same sample provided the 21 T cell receptor beta chains below, sequenced in a study of blood T cell repertoires in COVID-19. Profiled with immunoSEQ multiplex PCR; TCRdb holds only in-frame clones, not every one. Counted here are tens of thousands of clones, about 90% occurring once; the ten biggest clones make up over 9.5%. The sequenced material came from peripheral blood. These receptors all come from an elderly man with active COVID-19.

This clone was counted only a few times. The chain combines TRBV11-2 with TRBJ2-7, with TRBD1 as a possible D gene (5 bases). This CDR3 has 17 amino acids. Trimming took 4 bases from V and 0 from J, leaving 19 bases between them. Germline V CDR1 and CDR2: SGHAT, FQNNGV. DNA of the CDR3: TGTGCCAGCAGCTCACATCGACAGTTTCTTCTCTCCTACGAGCAGTACTTC. This gives the protein CASSSHRQFLLSYEQYF.

The chain carries TRBV28 and TRBJ2-7; a possible D gene is TRBD2 (5 bases). Germline-derived CDR1 and CDR2 are MDHEN and SYDVKM. V gave up 3 bases and J gave up 6 bases, with 9 bases separating them. CDR3 length: 12 residues. The CDR3 region is CASSFRRLEQYF. In DNA, the CDR3 is TGTGCCAGCAGTTTTCGGAGGCTCGAGCAGTACTTC. Full variable domain (outside the CDR3, taken from reference TRBV28 and TRBJ2-7): DVKVTQSSRYLVKRTGEKVFLECVQDMDHENMFWYRQDPGLGLRLIYFSYDVKMKEKGDIPEGYSVSREKKERFSLILESASTNQTSMYLCASSFRRLEQYFGPGTRLTVT.

The chain combines TRBV28 with TRBJ2-7; 7 positions match TRBD2. CDR3 size: 14 residues. Losses at the gene ends were 7 bases for V and 2 bases for J; bases not matched to a gene: 8. Germline loops: CDR1 MDHEN, CDR2 SYDVKM. The chain's CDR3 is CASNPGGSPYEQYF. CDR3 nucleotides: TGTGCCAGCAACCCCGGGGGGTCCCCCTACGAGCAGTACTTC.

The gene calls are TRBV10-3 and TRBJ2-1, with 8 positions matching TRBD1. V lost 8 bases, J lost 4 bases, and 10 bases stayed unmatched. Germline CDR1 reads ENHRY; CDR2 reads SYGVKD. The CDR3 totals 15 residues. In DNA form, the CDR3 reads TGTGCCATCGGAGGCGGGACAGGACTTTACAATGAGCAGTTCTTC. It translates to CAIGGGTGLYNEQFF.

The chain carries TRBV29-1 and TRBJ2-1, with TRBD1 matching 7 bases. V lost 7 bases, J lost 6 bases, and 6 bases stayed unmatched. CDR3 length: 12 residues. The germline CDR1 and CDR2 sequences are SQVTM and ANQGSEA. CDR3 sequence (DNA): TGCAGCGGACGAAGACAGGGCAATGAGCAGTTCTTC. Protein product: CSGRRQGNEQFF.

This clone has more than one count but fewer than ten. This chain joins TRBV7-2 and TRBJ1-1; D is uncertain. V was trimmed by 1 base and J by 6 bases, leaving 12 bases between them. Germline CDR1 and CDR2: SGHTA and FQGNSA. The CDR3 is 14 residues long. The CDR3 DNA reads TGTGCCAGCAGCTTAGGTCCAGGTACCGCTGAAGCTTTCTTT. It specifies CASSLGPGTAEAFF.

This chain joins TRBV5-4 and TRBJ1-1; weak D call: TRBD1 (5 bases). Germline V gene sequence: CDR1 SGHNT, CDR2 YYREEE (reference sequence). CDR3 length equals 11 residues. V was clipped by 3 bases and J by 11 bases, with 11 bases between them. CDR3 amino acids: CASSSGERAFF. DNA for the CDR3: TGTGCCAGCAGCTCGGGGGAACGGGCTTTCTTT.

The chain links TRBV7-8 to TRBJ2-3, with 9 bases aligning to TRBD2. This CDR3 has 13 amino acids. Germline trimming cut 10 bases from V and 7 bases from J; bases unmatched to any gene: 9. The germline gives CDR1 SGHVS, CDR2 FQNEAQ. CDR3 nucleotides: TGTGCCACAAGCCCGACTAGCGGTTATACGCAGTATTTT. Translated: CATSPTSGYTQYF.

The chain has TRBV7-2 and TRBJ2-5, with TRBD2 identical over 9 bases. Germline-derived CDR1 and CDR2 are SGHTA and FQGNSA. The CDR3 is 15 residues long. The V gene end was trimmed by 6 bases and the J gene end by 4 bases; junction bases not matched to a gene: 9. The CDR3 sequence: CASSWVREGAETQYF. Here the CDR3 DNA reads TGTGCCAGCAGTTGGGTGCGGGAGGGGGCAGAGACCCAGTACTTC.

In nucleotides, the CDR3 is TGTGCCACCGGGCTAGCGGGAGGGCCCTCCTCCTACAATGAGCAGTTCTTC. It is translated as CATGLAGGPSSYNEQFF. This chain connects TRBV24-1 to TRBJ2-1, with 12 bases identical to TRBD2. Germline loops: CDR1 KGHDR, CDR2 SFDVKD. Trimming at V came to 9 bases and at J to 0 bases, leaving 8 bases not matched to a gene. The CDR3 is made up of 17 amino acids.

V and J are TRBV18 and TRBJ2-6; 7 bases are shared with TRBD1. V gave up 5 bases and J gave up 1 base; unmatched junction bases: 5. The CDR3 is 16 residues long. Germline V gene lookup returns CDR1 KGHSH and CDR2 LQKENI. The CDR3 loop reads CASSRGRESGANVLTF. In DNA, the CDR3 is TGTGCCAGCTCAAGGGGGCGCGAATCTGGGGCCAACGTCCTGACTTTC.

This chain links TRBV5-1 with TRBJ2-1; 13 bases line up with TRBD2. The CDR3 extends over 15 amino acids. The V gene's germline CDR1 is SGHRS and CDR2 YFSETQ. V trimming: 6 bases; J trimming: 4 bases; junction bases outside the gene matches: 4. As DNA, the CDR3 is TGCGCCAGCACTTCGGGACTAGCGGGGTACAATGAGCAGTTCTTC. Translation gives CASTSGLAGYNEQFF.

This clone was seen once. The rearrangement links TRBV27 to TRBJ2-1; D remains unclear. The ends were cut back, 5 bases at V and 4 bases at J, with 12 bases in the middle. Germline assignment: CDR1 MNHEY and CDR2 SMNVEV (reference sequence). This CDR3 is built from 14 residues. The CDR3 sequence is CASSRQALYNEQFF. The CDR3 DNA reads as TGTGCCAGCAGTCGTCAGGCCCTTTACAATGAGCAGTTCTTC.

V usage is TRBV10-1 and J usage is TRBJ2-7; perhaps TRBD2 as D (6 bases). CDR1 WNHNN and CDR2 SYGVQD come from the germline V gene (reference sequence). This CDR3 is 14 amino acids long. Trimming took off 4 bases at V and 7 bases at J, with 17 bases between the two ends. CDR3: CASSGGGIGREQYF. The CDR3 bases are TGCGCCAGCAGTGGAGGAGGGATTGGTCGGGAGCAGTACTTC.

The chain carries TRBV11-2 and TRBJ1-2, with D uncertain. The CDR3 extends over 13 amino acids. Germline V lookup: CDR1 SGHAT, CDR2 FQNNGV. The germline V and J ends were trimmed by 1 base and 6 bases, with 9 bases remaining between them. For the CDR3, the DNA is TGTGCCAGCAGCTTAGGCCAGTTGGATGGCTACACCTTC. Translating it yields CASSLGQLDGYTF.

CDR3: CAWSTTESSPLHF. The CDR3 bases are TGTGCCTGGAGTACGACAGAGAGTTCACCCCTCCACTTT. The chain combines TRBV30 with TRBJ1-6; tentative D call: TRBD1 (5 bases). CDR3 length: 13 amino acids. Trimming left V 2 bases short and J 9 bases short, with 11 bases between. CDR1 is GTSNPN and CDR2 is SVGIG in the germline V gene (reference sequence).

The chain carries TRBV4-1 and TRBJ1-2; 8 bases match TRBD1. Germline V gene lookup returns CDR1 MGHRA and CDR2 YSYEKL. CDR3 length equals 16 residues. The V and J ends lost 4 bases and 1 base, in that order; junction bases with no gene match: 8. The CDR3 here is CASSPSGQGVNYGYTF. Here the CDR3 DNA reads TGCGCCAGCAGCCCGTCAGGACAGGGTGTTAACTATGGCTACACCTTC.

The chain is built from TRBV11-2 and TRBJ2-7; 8 bases align to TRBD2. With 5 bases clipped from V and 5 bases from J, the junction kept 11 bases outside the gene matches. Germline lookup yields CDR1 SGHAT and CDR2 FQNNGV. This CDR3 has 15 amino acids. The DNA of the CDR3 is TGTGCCAGCAGCCCTCGACTAGCGAGGATGAACGAGCAGTACTTC. This codes for CASSPRLARMNEQYF.

The chain is built from TRBV28 and TRBJ2-7; 7 nucleotides align to TRBD1. CDR1 is MDHEN, CDR2 SYDVKM, per germline. V dropped 6 bases and J dropped 7; count of bases not matched to a gene: 3. The CDR3 runs to 11 residues. CDR3 in DNA: TGTGCCAGCAGCGACAGGGTGGAGCAGTACTTC. Its translation is CASSDRVEQYF.

The CDR3 nucleotides are TGCGCCAGCAGCGGACTAGCGGGTGATGAGCAGTTCTTC. This sequence encodes CASSGLAGDEQFF. The chain uses TRBV10-1 and TRBJ2-1; 11 positions match TRBD2. Per germline, CDR1 WNHNN and CDR2 SYGVQD (reference sequence). This CDR3 is 13 amino acids long. V was pared by 6 bases and J by 8 bases, with 3 bases of the junction left unmatched.

The V and J genes are TRBV5-1 and TRBJ1-4; TRBD1 aligns across 7 bases. This CDR3 region has 16 residues. CDR1 and CDR2 from the germline V gene are SGHRS and YFSETQ. V lost 4 bases to trimming and J lost 6 bases; unmatched junction nucleotides: 12. CDR3 amino acids: CASSPQPQGLDEKLFF. CDR3 in DNA: TGCGCCAGCAGCCCACAACCACAGGGGCTTGATGAAAAACTGTTTTTT.